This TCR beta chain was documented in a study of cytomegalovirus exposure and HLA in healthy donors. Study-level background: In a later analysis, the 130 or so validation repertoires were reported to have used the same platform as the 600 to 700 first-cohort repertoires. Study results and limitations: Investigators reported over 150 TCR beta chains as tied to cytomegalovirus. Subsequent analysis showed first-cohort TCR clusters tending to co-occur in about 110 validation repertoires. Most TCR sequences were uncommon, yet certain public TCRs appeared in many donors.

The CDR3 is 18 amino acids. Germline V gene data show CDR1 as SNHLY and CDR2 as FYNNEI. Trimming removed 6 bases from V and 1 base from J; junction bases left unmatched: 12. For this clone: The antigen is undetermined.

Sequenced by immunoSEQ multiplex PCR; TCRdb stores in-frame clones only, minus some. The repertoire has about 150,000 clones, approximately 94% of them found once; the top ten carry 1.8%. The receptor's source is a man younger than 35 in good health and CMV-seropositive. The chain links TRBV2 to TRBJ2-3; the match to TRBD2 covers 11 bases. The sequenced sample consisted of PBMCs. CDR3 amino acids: CASSPGLSGRGGTDTQYF. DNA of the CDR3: TGTGCCAGCAGCCCAGGGCTTAGCGGGAGGGGTGGCACAGATACGCAGTATTTT.